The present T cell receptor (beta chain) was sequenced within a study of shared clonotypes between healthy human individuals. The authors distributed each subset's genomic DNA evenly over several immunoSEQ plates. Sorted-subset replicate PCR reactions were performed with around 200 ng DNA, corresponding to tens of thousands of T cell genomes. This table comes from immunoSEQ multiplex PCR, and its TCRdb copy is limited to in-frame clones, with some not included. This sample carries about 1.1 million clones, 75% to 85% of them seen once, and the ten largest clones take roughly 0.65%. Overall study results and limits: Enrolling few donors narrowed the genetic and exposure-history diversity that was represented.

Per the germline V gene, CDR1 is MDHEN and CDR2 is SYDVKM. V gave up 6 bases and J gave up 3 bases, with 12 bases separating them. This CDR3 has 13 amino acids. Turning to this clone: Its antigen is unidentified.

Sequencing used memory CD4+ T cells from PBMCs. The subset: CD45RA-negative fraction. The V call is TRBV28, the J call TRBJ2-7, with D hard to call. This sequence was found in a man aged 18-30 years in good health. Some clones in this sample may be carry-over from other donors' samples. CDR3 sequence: CASSTVAIYEQYF. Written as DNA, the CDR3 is TGTGCCAGCAGCACCGTAGCCATCTACGAGCAGTACTTC.